Below are 14 T cell receptor beta chains sequenced from a single sample in a study of CD8+CD57+ T cells in acquired aplastic anemia (dated by TCRdb to 2016 to 2019). The sample was run on an Illumina HiSeq 2000. Genomic DNA served as template for TCR beta VDJ combination and CDR3 sequence profiling. TCRdb's own reprocessing of the public reads used fastp at Q25 and MiXCR and kept productive beta chains. When rows share a CDR3 protein, they turn into one entry using the most common DNA and genes. Recorded for this sample are some 290,000 distinct CDR3 sequences; 45% to 65% of them occurred a single time. 8% of the sample is held by the ten biggest clonotypes. Material for sequencing was sorted CD4+, CD8+, or CD8+CD57+ T cells (not recorded which) from PBMCs. The receptors were sampled from a human donor with severe aplastic anemia or a healthy control (not recorded which).

The CDR3 here is CSARAPGTRAIHNEQFF. CDR3 coding DNA: TGCAGTGCTAGAGCCCCCGGGACGCGGGCTATCCACAATGAGCAGTTCTTC. The rearrangement links TRBV20-1 to TRBJ2-1, with D possibly being TRBD1 or TRBD2 (5 bases each). V was clipped by 1 base and J by 5 bases, with 21 bases between them. Per the germline V gene, CDR1 is DFQATT and CDR2 is SNEGSKA (reference sequence). CDR3 size: 17 residues.

CDR3 bases: TGTGCCAGCAGCCTGACAGGGAGCGGTACTGAAGCTTTCTTT. This codes for CASSLTGSGTEAFF. The chain carries TRBV6-5 and TRBJ1-1; 7 bases are a match to TRBD1. CDR1 and CDR2 (germline): MNHEY, SVGAGI. The CDR3 extends over 14 amino acids. V dropped 6 bases and J dropped 5; count of bases not matched to a gene: 9.

This clonotype has just a few counts. V usage is TRBV5-1 and J usage is TRBJ1-1, with a weak D call TRBD1 (5 bases). CDR1 SGHRS and CDR2 YFSETQ come from the germline V gene. CDR3 length: 15 residues. V lost 0 bases and J lost 5, with 14 bases in between. CDR3 nucleotides: TGCGCCAGCAGCTTGGCCGAAGAGGGGTGGACTGAAGCTTTCTTT. It encodes CASSLAEEGWTEAFF.

This rearrangement joins TRBV24-1 to TRBJ1-1; D is perhaps TRBD1 (5 bases). V gave up 7 bases and J gave up 0 bases, with 8 bases separating them. CDR3 length: 13 residues. Germline lookup yields CDR1 KGHDR and CDR2 SFDVKD. CDR3 in DNA: TGTGCCACCAGGCAGGGCTTGAACACTGAAGCTTTCTTT. This translates into CATRQGLNTEAFF.

This chain links TRBV2 with TRBJ2-7; TRBD1 might be the D (5 bases). Looked up from germline, CDR1 is SNHLY and CDR2 is FYNNEI. This CDR3 comprises 12 residues. The V end was cut by 4 bases, the J end by 4 bases, with 8 bases between. The DNA of the CDR3 is TGTGCCAGCAGTGGACAGACGTACGAGCAGTACTTC. It codes for CASSGQTYEQYF.

This clonotype was detected ten times or more. The chain uses TRBV20-1 and TRBJ2-6, with D possibly being TRBD1 (6 bases). V was trimmed by 4 bases and J by 1 base, leaving 14 bases between them. CDR3 length: 16 residues. Per the germline V gene, CDR1 is DFQATT and CDR2 is SNEGSKA (reference sequence). The CDR3 loop reads CSAKGTGISGANVLTF. The DNA of the CDR3 is TGCAGTGCTAAAGGTACAGGGATATCTGGGGCCAACGTCCTGACTTTC.

J is TRBJ2-7 and V is TRBV5-1; 9 nucleotides align to TRBD2. The V gene end was trimmed by 5 bases and the J gene end by 3 bases; junction bases not matched to a gene: 12. CDR3 length: 16 residues. Germline CDR1 is SGHRS and CDR2 is YFSETQ. The CDR3 bases are TGCGCCAGCAGGGGCTTCCAACTAGCGGGCTTCTACGAGCAGTACTTC. Translation gives CASRGFQLAGFYEQYF.

This clonotype was seen a single time. A read error may produce the germline difference seen at one junction end. V gene TRBV2 combines with J gene TRBJ1-6; 7 nucleotides agree with TRBD1. CDR1 is SNHLY, CDR2 FYNNEI, per germline. The CDR3 loop spans 15 amino acids. The CDR3 DNA reads TGTGCCAGCAGAGAAGCCGGACAGGCAAATTCACCCCTCCACTTT. Translating gives CASREAGQANSPLHF.

This sequence joins TRBV7-2 and TRBJ1-1; 9 nucleotides line up with TRBD1. J lost 0 bases, V lost 3 bases, and 2 bases had no gene match. Germline V CDR1 and CDR2: SGHTA, FQGNSA. The CDR3 is 15 residues long. The CDR3 loop reads CASSFGTGMNTEAFF. In DNA form, the CDR3 reads TGTGCCAGCAGCTTCGGGACAGGGATGAACACTGAAGCTTTCTTT.

This clonotype was observed many times. The chain has TRBV3-1 and TRBJ1-5; D remains unclear. In germline, CDR1 is LGHDT, CDR2 YNNKEL (reference sequence). Between the trimmed V and J ends, which lost 0 bases and 2 bases, there was a span of 8 bases. The CDR3 has 15 residues. CDR3: CASSQDWSGNQPQHF. The CDR3, as DNA: TGTGCCAGCAGCCAAGATTGGTCGGGCAATCAGCCCCAGCATTTT.

This rearrangement joins TRBV20-1 to TRBJ2-1; 7 bases align to TRBD2. Germline values: CDR1 DFQATT, CDR2 SNEGSKA (reference sequence). J lost 8 bases, V lost 1 base, and 8 bases had no gene match. The length of the CDR3 is 14 residues. CDR3 amino acids: CSARGSSGKHEQFF. As DNA, the CDR3 is TGCAGTGCTAGAGGGTCTAGCGGTAAGCATGAGCAGTTCTTC.

The rearrangement links TRBV25-1 to TRBJ1-2; a possible D gene is TRBD1 (6 bases). Germline V lookup: CDR1 MGHDK, CDR2 SYGVNS. CDR3 size: 14 residues. V lost 3 bases and J 0 bases, leaving 8 bases between the germline ends. Here the CDR3 reads CASSEGGPNYGYTF. For the CDR3, the DNA is TGTGCCAGCAGTGAGGGGGGCCCTAACTATGGCTACACCTTC.

In this sample, this clonotype turned up many times. The rearrangement links TRBV4-3 to TRBJ2-3, with 11 nucleotides matching TRBD2. The J segment lost 3 bases and the V segment lost 0 bases, leaving 2 bases of the junction unmatched. CDR1 and CDR2 (germline): LGHNA, YSLEER. CDR3 length: 16 residues. CDR3 sequence (DNA): TGCGCCAGCAGCCAAGATAGCGGGGGGGGGACAGATACGCAGTATTTT. Its translation: CASSQDSGGGTDTQYF.

This clonotype came up many times. The chain links TRBV19 to TRBJ1-2; D not certain. This CDR3 is built from 16 residues. Germline CDR1 is LNHDA and CDR2 is SQIVND (reference sequence). The V and J ends lost 1 base and 4 bases respectively, with 16 bases between them. The CDR3 region has the DNA TGTGCCAGTAGTATAGCGGGGATGACTTCGCTCTATGGCTACACCTTC. Protein product: CASSIAGMTSLYGYTF. Drawing the rest from reference TRBV19 and TRBJ1-2, the complete variable domain is DGGITQSPKYLFRKEGQNVTLSCEQNLNHDAMYWYRQDPGQGLRLIYYSQIVNDFQKGDIAEGYSVSREKKESFPLTVTSAQKNPTAFYLCASSIAGMTSLYGYTFGSGTRLTVV.